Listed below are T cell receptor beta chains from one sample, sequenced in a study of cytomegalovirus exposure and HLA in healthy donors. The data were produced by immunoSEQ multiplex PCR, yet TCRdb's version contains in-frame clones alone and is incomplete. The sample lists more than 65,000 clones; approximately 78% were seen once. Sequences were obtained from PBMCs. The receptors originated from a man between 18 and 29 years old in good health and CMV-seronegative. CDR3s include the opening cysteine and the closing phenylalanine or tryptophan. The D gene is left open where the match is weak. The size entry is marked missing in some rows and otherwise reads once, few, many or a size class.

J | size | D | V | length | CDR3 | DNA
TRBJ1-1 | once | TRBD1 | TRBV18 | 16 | CASSPLFGQVNTEAFF | TGTGCCAGCTCACCACTATTTGGACAGGTTAACACTGAAGCTTTCTTT
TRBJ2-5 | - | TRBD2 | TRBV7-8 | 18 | CASTLKRRAGGNQETQYF | TGTGCCAGCACCCTAAAGCGGCGGGCGGGAGGGAACCAAGAGACCCAGTACTTC
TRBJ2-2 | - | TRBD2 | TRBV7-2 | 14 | CASSSSGYTGELFF | TGTGCCAGCAGCTCTAGCGGGTACACCGGGGAGCTGTTTTTT
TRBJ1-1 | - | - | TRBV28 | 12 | CASTIPGMEAFF | TGTGCCAGCACCATCCCGGGGATGGAAGCTTTCTTT
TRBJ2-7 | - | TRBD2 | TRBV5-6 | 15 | CASSLVGRAPYEQYF | TGTGCCAGCAGCTTGGTAGGGAGGGCCCCCTACGAGCAGTACTTC
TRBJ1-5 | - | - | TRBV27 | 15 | CASSFYAGAQEPQHF | TGTGCCAGCAGTTTCTACGCGGGGGCTCAGGAGCCCCAGCATTTT
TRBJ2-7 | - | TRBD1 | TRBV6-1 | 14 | CASSEGTGYYEQYF | TGTGCCAGCAGTGAAGGGACAGGATACTACGAGCAGTACTTC
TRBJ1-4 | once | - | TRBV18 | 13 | CASSPPLTKKLFF | TGTGCCAGCTCACCACCGTTGACAAAAAAACTGTTTTTT
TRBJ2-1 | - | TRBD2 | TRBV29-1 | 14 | CSAGGLAGKAEQFF | TGCAGCGCCGGAGGGCTAGCGGGAAAGGCTGAGCAGTTCTTC
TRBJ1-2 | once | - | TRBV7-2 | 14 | CASNPTRGLYGYTF | TGTGCCAGCAACCCTACTCGGGGACTCTATGGCTACACCTTC
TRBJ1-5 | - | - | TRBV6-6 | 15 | CASSRKLDSNQPQHF | TGTGCCAGCAGTAGGAAACTAGATAGCAATCAGCCCCAGCATTTT
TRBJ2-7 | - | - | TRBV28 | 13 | CASRRDAAYEQYF | TGTGCCAGCAGGCGGGACGCAGCCTACGAGCAGTACTTC
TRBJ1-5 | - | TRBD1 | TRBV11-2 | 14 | CASSRTGGNQPQHF | TGTGCCAGCAGCCGGACAGGGGGTAATCAGCCCCAGCATTTT
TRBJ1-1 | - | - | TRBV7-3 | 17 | CASSLLGTTGFSTEAFF | TGTGCCAGCAGCTTACTCGGGACTACAGGGTTTTCGACTGAAGCTTTCTTT
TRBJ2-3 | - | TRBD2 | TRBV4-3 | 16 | CASAQISGGSADTQYF | TGCGCCAGCGCCCAGATCTCGGGGGGATCGGCAGATACGCAGTATTTT
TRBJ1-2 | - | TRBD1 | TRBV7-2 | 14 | CASSLPGTGYGYTF | TGTGCCAGCAGCTTACCAGGGACAGGCTATGGCTACACCTTC
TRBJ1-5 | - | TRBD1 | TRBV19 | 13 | CASKTGGNQPQHF | TGTGCCAGTAAAACAGGGGGCAATCAGCCCCAGCATTTT
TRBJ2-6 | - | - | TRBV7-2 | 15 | CASSSRSSGANVLTF | TGTGCCAGCAGCTCCAGAAGCTCTGGGGCCAACGTCCTGACTTTC
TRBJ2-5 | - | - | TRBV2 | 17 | CASSEAILASQQETQYF | TGTGCCAGCAGTGAAGCTATTCTAGCGTCCCAACAAGAGACCCAGTACTTC